This entry is about one T cell receptor beta chain. Germline V CDR1 and CDR2: MGHRA, YSYEKL. V lost 4 bases, J lost 3 bases, and 6 bases stayed unmatched. This CDR3 spans 14 amino acids. The sample belongs to a study of T cell changes during pregnancy in multiple sclerosis. Sequencing was performed with immunoSEQ multiplex PCR; in TCRdb, only in-frame clones are kept and a portion is missing. The table shows under 50,000 clones, with 70% to 90% occurring only once. The origin of this receptor is a female donor with multiple sclerosis, enrolled in a pregnancy study. Here the sequenced sample was CD4+ T cells from peripheral blood mononuclear cells, taken after pregnancy. The chain recombines TRBV4-1 with TRBJ2-7, with 7 bases aligning to TRBD1. The CDR3 here is CASSRPGQSYEQYF. The CDR3 bases are TGCGCCAGCAGCCGGCCGGGACAGAGCTACGAGCAGTACTTC.